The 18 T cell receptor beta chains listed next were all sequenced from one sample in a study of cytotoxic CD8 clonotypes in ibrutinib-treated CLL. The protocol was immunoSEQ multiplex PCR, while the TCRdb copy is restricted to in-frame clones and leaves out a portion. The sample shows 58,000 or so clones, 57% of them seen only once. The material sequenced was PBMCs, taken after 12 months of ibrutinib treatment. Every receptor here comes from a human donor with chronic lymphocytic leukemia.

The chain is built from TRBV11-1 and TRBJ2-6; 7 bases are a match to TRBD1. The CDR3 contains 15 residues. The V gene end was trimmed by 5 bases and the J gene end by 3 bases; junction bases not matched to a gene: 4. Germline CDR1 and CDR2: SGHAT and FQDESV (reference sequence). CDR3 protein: CASSTTGVGANVLTF. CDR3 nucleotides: TGTGCCAGCAGCACCACAGGGGTTGGGGCCAACGTCCTGACTTTC.

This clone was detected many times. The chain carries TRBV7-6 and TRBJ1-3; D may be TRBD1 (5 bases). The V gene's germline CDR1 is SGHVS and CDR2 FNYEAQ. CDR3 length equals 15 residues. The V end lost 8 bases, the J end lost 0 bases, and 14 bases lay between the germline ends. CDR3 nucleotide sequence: TGTGCCAGCGGCCAGGGAACTAGCTCTGGAAACACCATATATTTT. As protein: CASGQGTSSGNTIYF.

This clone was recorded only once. CDR3 loop: CASSLASRTVSSMNTEAFF. The CDR3 region has the DNA TGTGCCAGCAGCTTAGCCTCTCGGACAGTCTCTAGTATGAACACTGAAGCTTTCTTT. The V gene is TRBV7-8, the J gene TRBJ1-1, with D possibly being TRBD1 (6 bases). Germline V gene lookup returns CDR1 SGHVS and CDR2 FQNEAQ. CDR3 length: 19 residues. Trimming left V 0 bases short and J 0 bases short, with 20 bases between.

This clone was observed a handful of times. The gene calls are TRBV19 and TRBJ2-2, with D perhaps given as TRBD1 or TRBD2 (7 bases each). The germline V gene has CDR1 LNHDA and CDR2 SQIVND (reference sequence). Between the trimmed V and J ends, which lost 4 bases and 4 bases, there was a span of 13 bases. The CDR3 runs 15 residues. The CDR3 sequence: CASSKQGRGTGELFF. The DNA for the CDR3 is TGTGCCAGTAGTAAACAGGGGAGGGGCACCGGGGAGCTGTTTTTT.

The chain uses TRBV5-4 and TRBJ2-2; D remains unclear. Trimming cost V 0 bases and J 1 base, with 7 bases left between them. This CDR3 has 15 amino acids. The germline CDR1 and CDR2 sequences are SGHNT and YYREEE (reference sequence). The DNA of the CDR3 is TGTGCCAGCAGCTTGGCCCAGATGAACACCGGGGAGCTGTTTTTT. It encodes CASSLAQMNTGELFF.

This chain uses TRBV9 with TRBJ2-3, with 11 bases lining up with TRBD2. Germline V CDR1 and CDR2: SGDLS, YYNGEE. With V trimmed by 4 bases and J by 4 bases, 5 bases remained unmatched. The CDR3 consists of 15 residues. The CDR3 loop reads CASSIRLAGSDTQYF. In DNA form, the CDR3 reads TGTGCCAGCAGCATCCGACTAGCGGGGTCAGATACGCAGTATTTT.

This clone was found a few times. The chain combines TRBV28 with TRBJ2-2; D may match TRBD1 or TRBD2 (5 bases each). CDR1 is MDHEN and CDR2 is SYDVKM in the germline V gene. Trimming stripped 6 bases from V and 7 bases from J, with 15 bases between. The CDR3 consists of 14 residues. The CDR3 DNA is TGTGCCAGCAGAGATACAGGACTGGACGGGGAGCTGTTTTTT. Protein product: CASRDTGLDGELFF.

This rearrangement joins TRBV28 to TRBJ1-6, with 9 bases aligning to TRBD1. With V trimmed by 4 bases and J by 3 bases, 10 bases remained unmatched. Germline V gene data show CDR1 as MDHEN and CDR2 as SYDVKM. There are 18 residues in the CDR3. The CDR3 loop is CASSSQVPTGGYNSPLHF. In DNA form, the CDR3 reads TGTGCCAGCAGTTCCCAAGTCCCGACAGGGGGCTATAATTCACCCCTCCACTTT.

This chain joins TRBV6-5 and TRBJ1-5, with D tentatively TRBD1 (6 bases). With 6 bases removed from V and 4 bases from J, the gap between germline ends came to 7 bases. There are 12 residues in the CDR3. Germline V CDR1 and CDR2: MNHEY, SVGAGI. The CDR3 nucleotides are TGTGCCAGCAGGACAGGTAATCAGCCCCAGCATTTT. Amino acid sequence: CASRTGNQPQHF.

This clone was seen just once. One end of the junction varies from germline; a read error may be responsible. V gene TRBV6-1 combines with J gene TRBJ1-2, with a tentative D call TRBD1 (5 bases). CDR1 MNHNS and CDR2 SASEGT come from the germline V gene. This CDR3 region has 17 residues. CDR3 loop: CASNEDLRRDGSSDYTF. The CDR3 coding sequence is TGTGCCAGCAATGAAGATCTAAGGAGGGACGGGAGTTCAGACTACACCTTC.

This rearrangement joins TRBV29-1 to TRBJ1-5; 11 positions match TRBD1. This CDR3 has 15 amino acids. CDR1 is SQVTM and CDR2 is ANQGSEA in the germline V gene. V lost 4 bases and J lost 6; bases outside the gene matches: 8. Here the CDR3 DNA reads TGCAGCGTTGGCCTCGGACAGGGGGCTCGTCAGCCCCAGCATTTT. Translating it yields CSVGLGQGARQPQHF.

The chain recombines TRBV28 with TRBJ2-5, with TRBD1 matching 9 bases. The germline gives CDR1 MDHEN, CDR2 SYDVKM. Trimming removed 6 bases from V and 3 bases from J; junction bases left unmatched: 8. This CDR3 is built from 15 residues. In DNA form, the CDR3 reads TGTGCCAGCAGACCCCCGACAGGGGGGAAAGAGACCCAGTACTTC. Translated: CASRPPTGGKETQYF. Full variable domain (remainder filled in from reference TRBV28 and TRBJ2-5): DVKVTQSSRYLVKRTGEKVFLECVQDMDHENMFWYRQDPGLGLRLIYFSYDVKMKEKGDIPEGYSVSREKKERFSLILESASTNQTSMYLCASRPPTGGKETQYFGPGTRLLVL.

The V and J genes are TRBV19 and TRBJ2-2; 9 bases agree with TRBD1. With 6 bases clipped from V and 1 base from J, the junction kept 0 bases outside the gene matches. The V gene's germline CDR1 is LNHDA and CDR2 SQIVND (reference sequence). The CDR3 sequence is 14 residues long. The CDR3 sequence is CASRGQGNTGELFF. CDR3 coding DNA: TGTGCCAGTAGGGGACAGGGGAACACCGGGGAGCTGTTTTTT.

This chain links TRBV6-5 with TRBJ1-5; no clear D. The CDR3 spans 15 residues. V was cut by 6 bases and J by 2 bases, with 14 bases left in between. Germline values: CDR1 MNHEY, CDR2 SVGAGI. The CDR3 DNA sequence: TGTGCCAGCAGACGCGACGCCGGGGGCAATCAGCCCCAGCATTTT. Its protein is CASRRDAGGNQPQHF.

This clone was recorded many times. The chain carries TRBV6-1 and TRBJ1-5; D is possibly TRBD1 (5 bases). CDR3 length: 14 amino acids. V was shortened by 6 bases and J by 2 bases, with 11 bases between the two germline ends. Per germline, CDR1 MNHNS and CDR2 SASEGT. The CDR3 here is CASRWQGGNQPQHF. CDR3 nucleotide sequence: TGTGCCAGCAGGTGGCAGGGCGGCAATCAGCCCCAGCATTTT.

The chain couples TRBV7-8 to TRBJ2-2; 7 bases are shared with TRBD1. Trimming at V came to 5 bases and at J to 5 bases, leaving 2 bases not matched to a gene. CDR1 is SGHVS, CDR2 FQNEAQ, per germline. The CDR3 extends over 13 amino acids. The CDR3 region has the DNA TGTGCCAGCAGCCTACAGGGGACCGGGGAGCTGTTTTTT. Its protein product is CASSLQGTGELFF. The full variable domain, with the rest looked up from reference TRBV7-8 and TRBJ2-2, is GAGVSQSPRYKVAKRGQDVALRCDPISGHVSLFWYQQALGQGPEFLTYFQNEAQLDKSGLPSDRFFAERPEGSVSTLKIQRTQQEDSAVYLCASSLQGTGELFFGEGSRLTVL.

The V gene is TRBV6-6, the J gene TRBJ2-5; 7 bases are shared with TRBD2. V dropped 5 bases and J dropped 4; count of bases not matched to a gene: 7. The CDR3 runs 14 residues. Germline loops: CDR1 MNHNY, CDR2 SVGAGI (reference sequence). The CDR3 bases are TGTGCCAGCAGTAAGTGGGAGGGGACAGAGACCCAGTACTTC. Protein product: CASSKWEGTETQYF.

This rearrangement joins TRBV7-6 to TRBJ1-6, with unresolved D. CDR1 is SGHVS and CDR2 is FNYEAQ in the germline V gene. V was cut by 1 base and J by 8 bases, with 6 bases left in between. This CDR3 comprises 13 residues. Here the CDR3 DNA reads TGTGCCAGCAGCTTAGTGAGGGATTCACCCCTCCACTTT. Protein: CASSLVRDSPLHF.